Below, one T cell receptor beta chain is given with its context. These data come from a study of blood T cell repertoires in COVID-19. Whole-study context: Acute and convalescent COVID-19 samples came from the United States, Italy and Spain.

Profiling relied on immunoSEQ multiplex PCR, and the TCRdb table lists in-frame clones only, not all of them. The profile shows roughly 250,000 clones, roughly 90% of them singletons. Cohorts were assigned according to the clinical history that participants reported. This CDR3 has 13 residues. Trimming took 4 bases from V and 7 from J, leaving 11 bases between them. Germline lookup yields CDR1 LNHDA and CDR2 SQIVND (reference sequence). The receptor was derived from a woman in her 50s who had recovered from COVID-19. The J gene is TRBJ2-4, the V gene TRBV19, with D perhaps TRBD2 (5 bases). Sequences were obtained from PBMCs or T cells enriched from blood (not recorded which). CDR3 region: CASSTAPGNIQYF. The CDR3 DNA reads TGTGCCAGTAGTACAGCACCGGGGAACATTCAGTACTTC.